This TCR beta chain was identified during a study of OX40 agonist ivuxolimab in advanced cancers. The protocol was immunoSEQ multiplex PCR, while the TCRdb copy is restricted to in-frame clones and leaves out a portion. This table has 40,000 to 60,000 clones, approximately 88% appearing once. The V gene's germline CDR1 is LNHDA and CDR2 SQIVND (reference sequence). There are 16 residues in the CDR3. With 1 base clipped from V and 3 bases from J, the junction kept 4 bases outside the gene matches. Sequenced here: CD4+ or CD8+ T cells sorted from blood, sampled in a trial of the OX40 agonist ivuxolimab. The origin of this receptor is an adult with an advanced solid tumor such as melanoma, head and neck, liver or kidney cancer. The V call is TRBV19, the J call TRBJ2-5; 11 nucleotides match TRBD2. The CDR3 coding sequence is TGTGCCAGTAGTATAGTAGGGACTAGCGGCGAAGAGACCCAGTACTTC. Protein sequence: CASSIVGTSGEETQYF.